The 12 T cell receptor beta chains presented below share a single source sample, sequenced in a study of T cell responses to AZD1222 COVID-19 vaccine. The protocol was immunoSEQ multiplex PCR, while the TCRdb copy is restricted to in-frame clones and leaves out a portion. The table includes some 150,000 clones, under 95% detected once. The starting material was peripheral blood, obtained on day 0 of MenACWY control vaccination. These receptors were taken from an adult in good health.

V usage is TRBV28 and J usage is TRBJ2-7; D gene ambiguous. Germline CDR1 reads MDHEN; CDR2 reads SYDVKM. The CDR3 totals 15 residues. The V end was cut by 3 bases, the J end by 2 bases, with 14 bases between. CDR3 protein: CASSFRAAFPYEQYF. The CDR3 coding sequence is TGTGCCAGCAGTTTTAGGGCAGCCTTTCCCTACGAGCAGTACTTC.

The gene calls are TRBV5-1 and TRBJ2-2, with 7 bases fitting TRBD2. This CDR3 is 17 amino acids long. Germline values: CDR1 SGHRS, CDR2 YFSETQ. The V gene end was trimmed by 2 bases and the J gene end by 0 bases; junction bases not matched to a gene: 7. The CDR3 DNA is TGCGCCAGCAGCTTCAGTCGGGAGGCCCCGAACACCGGGGAGCTGTTTTTT. Translating it yields CASSFSREAPNTGELFF.

The chain carries TRBV6-5 and TRBJ1-2; 7 bases map to TRBD1. This CDR3 contains 14 residues. Germline CDR1 and CDR2: MNHEY and SVGAGI. The V segment lost 6 bases and the J segment 0 bases; nucleotides outside the gene matches: 4. The CDR3 loop is CASRAGGTNYGYTF. Here the CDR3 DNA reads TGTGCCAGCAGAGCAGGGGGAACTAACTATGGCTACACCTTC.

The chain carries TRBV28 and TRBJ2-3, with D tentatively TRBD1 or TRBD2 (6 bases each). CDR3 length: 16 amino acids. V shed 7 bases and J shed 2 bases, with 19 bases lying between them. Germline lookup yields CDR1 MDHEN and CDR2 SYDVKM. The CDR3 sequence: CASKDSLGGSTDTQYF. The CDR3 DNA is TGTGCCAGCAAAGACTCATTGGGGGGCTCCACAGATACGCAGTATTTT.

The chain has TRBV11-1 and TRBJ1-1; 8 positions match TRBD1. V trimming: 4 bases; J trimming: 1 base; junction bases outside the gene matches: 8. This CDR3 has 16 amino acids. Germline assignment: CDR1 SGHAT and CDR2 FQDESV (reference sequence). DNA of the CDR3: TGTGCCAGCAGCTCCCCGGCCGGGACAGGGAACACTGAAGCTTTCTTT. Translation gives CASSSPAGTGNTEAFF.

The chain employs TRBV3-1 (or the pseudogene TRBV3-2) and TRBJ1-1; D call uncertain. The CDR3 has 15 amino acids. V dropped 3 bases and J dropped 4 bases, with 15 bases sitting between them. The V gene's germline CDR1 is LGHDT and CDR2 YNNKEL (reference sequence). CDR3: CASSHAFMSGTEAFF. CDR3 DNA: TGTGCCAGCAGCCACGCGTTCATGTCCGGCACTGAAGCTTTCTTT.

The gene calls are TRBV10-3 and TRBJ1-1; D uncertain. This CDR3 has 13 amino acids. Germline CDR1 is ENHRY and CDR2 is SYGVKD. Trimming cost V 4 bases and J 4 bases, with 10 bases left between them. The CDR3 loop reads CAISGREGTEAFF. CDR3 bases: TGTGCCATCAGTGGTAGGGAAGGCACTGAAGCTTTCTTT.

DNA for the CDR3: TGTGCCAGCAGTTTCAGGACCCTGGGGGAGACCCAGTACTTC. Protein product: CASSFRTLGETQYF. The rearrangement links TRBV27 to TRBJ2-5; D unresolved. The V gene lost 3 bases and the J gene lost 5 bases, with 13 bases spanning the gap. This CDR3 spans 14 amino acids. Looked up from germline, CDR1 is MNHEY and CDR2 is SMNVEV (reference sequence).

CDR3 bases: TGCGCCAGCAAATCGGGCAGGGGGACAACCACAGATACGCAGTATTTT. This codes for CASKSGRGTTTDTQYF. This chain joins TRBV5-1 and TRBJ2-3, with 7 bases that match TRBD1. Germline values: CDR1 SGHRS, CDR2 YFSETQ. V lost 6 bases, J lost 2 bases, and 12 bases stayed unmatched. The CDR3 extends over 16 amino acids.

The chain employs TRBV7-9 and TRBJ2-1; D may be TRBD1 (6 bases). Germline V gene lookup returns CDR1 SEHNR and CDR2 FQNEAQ (reference sequence). The CDR3 runs to 14 residues. Trimming cost V 0 bases and J 6 bases, with 9 bases left between them. The DNA for the CDR3 is TGTGCCAGCAGCTTAGCGGACAGCCGCAATGAGCAGTTCTTC. It codes for CASSLADSRNEQFF.

The rearrangement joins TRBV11-3 to TRBJ1-1, with 8 positions matching TRBD1. Per the germline V gene, CDR1 is SGHNT and CDR2 is YENEEA. The CDR3 loop spans 14 amino acids. V was pared by 3 bases and J by 2 bases, with 2 bases of the junction left unmatched. This CDR3 reads CASSFAGGNTEAFF. In DNA, the CDR3 is TGTGCCAGCAGCTTCGCAGGGGGCAACACTGAAGCTTTCTTT.

This chain links TRBV24-1 with TRBJ2-3; the match to TRBD1 covers 8 bases. Germline V gene lookup returns CDR1 KGHDR and CDR2 SFDVKD. The CDR3 totals 14 residues. The trim removed 4 bases at V and 4 bases at J, leaving 3 bases unmatched. CDR3 protein: CATSEAGGADTQYF. In nucleotides, the CDR3 is TGTGCCACCAGTGAAGCAGGGGGCGCAGATACGCAGTATTTT.